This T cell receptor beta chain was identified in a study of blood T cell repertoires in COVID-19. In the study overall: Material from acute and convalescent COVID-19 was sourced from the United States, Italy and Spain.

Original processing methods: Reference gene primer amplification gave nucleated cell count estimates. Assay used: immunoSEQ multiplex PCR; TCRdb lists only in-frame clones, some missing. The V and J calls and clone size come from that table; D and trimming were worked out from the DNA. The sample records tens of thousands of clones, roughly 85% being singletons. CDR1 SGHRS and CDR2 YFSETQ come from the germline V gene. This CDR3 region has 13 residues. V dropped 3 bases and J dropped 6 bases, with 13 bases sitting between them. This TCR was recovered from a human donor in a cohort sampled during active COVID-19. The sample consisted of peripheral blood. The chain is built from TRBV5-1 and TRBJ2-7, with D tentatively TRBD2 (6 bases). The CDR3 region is CASSYTSFGEQYF. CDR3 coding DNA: TGCGCCAGCAGCTACACTAGCTTCGGCGAGCAGTACTTC.